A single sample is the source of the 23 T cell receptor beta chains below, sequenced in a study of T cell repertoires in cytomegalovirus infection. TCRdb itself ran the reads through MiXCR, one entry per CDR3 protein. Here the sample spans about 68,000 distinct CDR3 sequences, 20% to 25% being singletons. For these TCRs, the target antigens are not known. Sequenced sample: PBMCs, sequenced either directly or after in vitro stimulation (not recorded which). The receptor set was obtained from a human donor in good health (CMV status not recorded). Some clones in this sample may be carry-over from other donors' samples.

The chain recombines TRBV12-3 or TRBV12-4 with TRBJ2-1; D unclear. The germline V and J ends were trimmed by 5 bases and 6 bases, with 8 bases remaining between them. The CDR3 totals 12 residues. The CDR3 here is CASSRLGNEQFF. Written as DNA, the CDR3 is TGTGCCAGCAGTCGACTGGGCAATGAGCAGTTCTTC.

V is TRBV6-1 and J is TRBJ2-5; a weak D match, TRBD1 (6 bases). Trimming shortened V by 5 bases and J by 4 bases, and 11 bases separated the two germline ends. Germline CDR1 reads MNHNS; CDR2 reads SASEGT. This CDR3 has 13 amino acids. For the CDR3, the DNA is TGTGCCAGCAGTACTGGGGGCAGAGAGACCCAGTACTTC. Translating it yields CASSTGGRETQYF.

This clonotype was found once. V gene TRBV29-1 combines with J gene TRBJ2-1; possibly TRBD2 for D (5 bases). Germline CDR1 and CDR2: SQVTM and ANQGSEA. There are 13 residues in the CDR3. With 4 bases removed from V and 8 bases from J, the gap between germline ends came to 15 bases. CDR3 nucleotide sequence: TGCAGCGTTGGACGGACTGAGTCGGATGAGCAGTTCTTC. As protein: CSVGRTESDEQFF.

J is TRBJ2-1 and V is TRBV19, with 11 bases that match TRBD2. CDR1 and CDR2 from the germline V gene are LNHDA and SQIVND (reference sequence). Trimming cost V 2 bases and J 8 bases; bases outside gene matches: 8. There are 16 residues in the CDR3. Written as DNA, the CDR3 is TGTGCCAGTAGTATACAGCTAGCGGGAGGTAGTCATGAGCAGTTCTTC. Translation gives CASSIQLAGGSHEQFF.

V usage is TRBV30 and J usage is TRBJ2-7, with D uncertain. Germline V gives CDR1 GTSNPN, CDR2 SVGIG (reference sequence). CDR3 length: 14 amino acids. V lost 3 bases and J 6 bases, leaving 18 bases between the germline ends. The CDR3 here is CAWRTWASDGEQYF. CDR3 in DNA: TGTGCCTGGAGGACCTGGGCTAGTGACGGCGAGCAGTACTTC.

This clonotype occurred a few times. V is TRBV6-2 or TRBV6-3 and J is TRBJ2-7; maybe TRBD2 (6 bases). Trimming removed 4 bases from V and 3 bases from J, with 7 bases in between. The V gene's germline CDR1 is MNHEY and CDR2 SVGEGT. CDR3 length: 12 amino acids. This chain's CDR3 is CASSWRGYEQYV. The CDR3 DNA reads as TGTGCCAGCAGTTGGCGGGGCTACGAGCAGTACGTC.

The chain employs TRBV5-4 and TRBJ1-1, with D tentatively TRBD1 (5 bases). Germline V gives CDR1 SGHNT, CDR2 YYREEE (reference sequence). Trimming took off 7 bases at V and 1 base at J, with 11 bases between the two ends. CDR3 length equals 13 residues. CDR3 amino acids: CASGAGPNTEAFF. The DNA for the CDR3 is TGTGCCAGCGGGGCAGGGCCGAACACTGAAGCTTTCTTT. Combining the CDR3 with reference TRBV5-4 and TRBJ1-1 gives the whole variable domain ETGVTQSPTHLIKTRGQQVTLRCSSQSGHNTVSWYQQALGQGPQFIFQYYREEENGRGNFPPRFSGLQFPNYSSELNVNALELDDSALYLCASGAGPNTEAFFGQGTRLTVV.

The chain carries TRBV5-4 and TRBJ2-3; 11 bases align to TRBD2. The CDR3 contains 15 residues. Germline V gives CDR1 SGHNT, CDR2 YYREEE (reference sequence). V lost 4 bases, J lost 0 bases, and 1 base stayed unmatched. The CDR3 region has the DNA TGTGCCAGCAGCAGACTAGCGGGGAGCACAGATACGCAGTATTTT. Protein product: CASSRLAGSTDTQYF.

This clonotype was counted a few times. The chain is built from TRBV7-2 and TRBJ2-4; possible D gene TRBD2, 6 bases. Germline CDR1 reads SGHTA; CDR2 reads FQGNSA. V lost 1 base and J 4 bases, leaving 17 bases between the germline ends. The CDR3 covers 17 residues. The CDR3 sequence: CASSLGGGGVKKNIQYF. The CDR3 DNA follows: TGTGCCAGCAGCTTAGGGGGCGGCGGGGTCAAAAAAAACATTCAGTACTTC.

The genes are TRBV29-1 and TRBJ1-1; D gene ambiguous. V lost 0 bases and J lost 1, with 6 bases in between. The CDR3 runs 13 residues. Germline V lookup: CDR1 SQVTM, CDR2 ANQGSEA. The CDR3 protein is CSVEDQWNTEAFF. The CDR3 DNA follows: TGCAGCGTTGAAGATCAGTGGAACACTGAAGCTTTCTTT.

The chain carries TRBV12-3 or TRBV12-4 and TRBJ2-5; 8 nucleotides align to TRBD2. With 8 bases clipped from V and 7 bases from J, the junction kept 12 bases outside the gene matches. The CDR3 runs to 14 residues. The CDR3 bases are TGTGCCAGCTCTTCTAGCGGGCCCATTGGGACCCAGTACTTC. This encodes CASSSSGPIGTQYF.

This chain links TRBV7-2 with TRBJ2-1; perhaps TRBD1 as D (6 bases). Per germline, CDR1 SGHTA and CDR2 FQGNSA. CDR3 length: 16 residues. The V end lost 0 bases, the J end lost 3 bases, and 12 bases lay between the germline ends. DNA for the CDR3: TGTGCCAGCAGCTTAGCGACCGGACAGATCTACAATGAGCAGTTCTTC. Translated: CASSLATGQIYNEQFF.

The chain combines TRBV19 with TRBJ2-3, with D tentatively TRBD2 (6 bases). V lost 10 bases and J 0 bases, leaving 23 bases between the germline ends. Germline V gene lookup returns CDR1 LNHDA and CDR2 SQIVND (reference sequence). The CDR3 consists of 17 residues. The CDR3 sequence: CATKSRLVGSSTDTQYF. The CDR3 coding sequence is TGTGCCACAAAATCGAGACTAGTGGGATCAAGCACAGATACGCAGTATTTT.

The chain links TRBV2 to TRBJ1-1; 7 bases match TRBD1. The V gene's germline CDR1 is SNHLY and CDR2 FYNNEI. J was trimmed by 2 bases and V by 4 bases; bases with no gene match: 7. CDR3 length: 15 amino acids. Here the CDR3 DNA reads TGTGCCAGCAGTGGTTTAGGGACAGCTAACACTGAAGCTTTCTTT. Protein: CASSGLGTANTEAFF. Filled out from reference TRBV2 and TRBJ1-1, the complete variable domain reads EPEVTQTPSHQVTQMGQEVILRCVPISNHLYFYWYRQILGQKVEFLVSFYNNEISEKSEIFDDQFSVERPDGSNFTLKIRSTKLEDSAMYFCASSGLGTANTEAFFGQGTRLTVV.

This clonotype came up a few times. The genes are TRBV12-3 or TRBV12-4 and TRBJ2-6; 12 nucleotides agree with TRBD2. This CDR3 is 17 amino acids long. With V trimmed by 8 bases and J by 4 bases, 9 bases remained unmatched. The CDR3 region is CASGRLAGVQGANVLTF. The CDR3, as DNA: TGTGCCAGCGGACGACTAGCGGGAGTCCAAGGGGCCAACGTCCTGACTTTC.

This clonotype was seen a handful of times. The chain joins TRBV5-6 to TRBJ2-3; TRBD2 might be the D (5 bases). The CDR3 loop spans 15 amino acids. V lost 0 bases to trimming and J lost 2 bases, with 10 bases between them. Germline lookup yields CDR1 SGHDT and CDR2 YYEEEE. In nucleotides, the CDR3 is TGTGCCAGCAGCTTGGGGGCGAGGGACACAGATACGCAGTATTTT. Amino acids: CASSLGARDTDTQYF. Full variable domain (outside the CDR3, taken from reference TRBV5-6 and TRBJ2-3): DAGVTQSPTHLIKTRGQQVTLRCSPKSGHDTVSWYQQALGQGPQFIFQYYEEEERQRGNFPDRFSGHQFPNYSSELNVNALLLGDSALYLCASSLGARDTDTQYFGPGTRLTVL.

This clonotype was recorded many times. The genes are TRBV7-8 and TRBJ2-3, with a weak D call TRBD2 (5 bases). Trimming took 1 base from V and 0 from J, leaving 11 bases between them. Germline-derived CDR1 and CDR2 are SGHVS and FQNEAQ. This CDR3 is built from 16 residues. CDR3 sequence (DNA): TGTGCCAGCAGCTTAGTTGATTGGACTAGCACAGATACGCAGTATTTT. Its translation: CASSLVDWTSTDTQYF.

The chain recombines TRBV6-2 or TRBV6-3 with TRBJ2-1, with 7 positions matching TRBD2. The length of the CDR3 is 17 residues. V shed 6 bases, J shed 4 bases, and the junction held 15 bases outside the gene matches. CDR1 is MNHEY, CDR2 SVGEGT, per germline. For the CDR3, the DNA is TGTGCCAGCAGACCGATCCGCCGGACTAGTATTTACAATGAGCAGTTCTTC. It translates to CASRPIRRTSIYNEQFF.

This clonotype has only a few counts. Here the CDR3 reads CASSPPQGPQPQHF. The CDR3 bases are TGTGCCAGCAGCCCACCCCAGGGTCCTCAGCCCCAGCATTTT. The chain links TRBV6-2 or TRBV6-3 to TRBJ1-5; a weak D match, TRBD1 (5 bases). The germline CDR1 and CDR2 sequences are MNHEY and SVGEGT. The CDR3 has 14 residues. Deletions cut 6 bases from V and 6 bases from J, with 15 bases between.

CDR3 in amino acids: CASSSTGFDGHGYTF. CDR3 bases: TGTGCCAGCAGTTCTACAGGCTTCGATGGGCATGGCTACACCTTC. The chain joins TRBV7-6 to TRBJ1-2, with a tentative D call TRBD1 (5 bases). V was pared by 6 bases and J by 6 bases, with 20 bases between. This CDR3 comprises 15 residues. Germline CDR1 SGHVS, CDR2 FNYEAQ.

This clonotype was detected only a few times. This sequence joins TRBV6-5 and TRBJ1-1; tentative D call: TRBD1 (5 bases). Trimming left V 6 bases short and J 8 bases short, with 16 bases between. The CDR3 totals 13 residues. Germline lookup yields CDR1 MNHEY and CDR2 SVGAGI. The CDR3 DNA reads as TGTGCCAGCAGAGACCGGGGCCGAGGGGAAGCTTTCTTT. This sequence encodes CASRDRGRGEAFF.

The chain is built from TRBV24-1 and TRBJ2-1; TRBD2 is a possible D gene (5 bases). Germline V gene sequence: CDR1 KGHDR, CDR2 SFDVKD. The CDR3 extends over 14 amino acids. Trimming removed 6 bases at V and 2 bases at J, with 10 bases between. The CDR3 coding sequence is TGTGCCACCAGTCGGCGGACTCCCTACAATGAGCAGTTCTTC. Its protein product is CATSRRTPYNEQFF.

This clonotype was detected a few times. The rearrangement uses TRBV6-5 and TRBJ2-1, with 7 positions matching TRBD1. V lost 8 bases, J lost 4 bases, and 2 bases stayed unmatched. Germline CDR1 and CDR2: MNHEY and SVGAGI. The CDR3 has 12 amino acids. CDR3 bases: TGTGCCAGCCAGGGGGAGTACAATGAGCAGTTCTTC. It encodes CASQGEYNEQFF.